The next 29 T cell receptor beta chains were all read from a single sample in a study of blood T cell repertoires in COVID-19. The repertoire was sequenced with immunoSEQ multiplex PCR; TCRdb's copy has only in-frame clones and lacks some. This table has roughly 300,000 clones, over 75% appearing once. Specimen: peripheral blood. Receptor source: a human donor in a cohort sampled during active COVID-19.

The CDR3 sequence: CASSLGTKVTGAGYEQYF. CDR3 DNA sequence: TGCGCCAGCAGCTTGGGGACAAAGGTGACTGGGGCTGGATACGAGCAGTACTTC. This chain links TRBV5-1 with TRBJ2-7, with a tentative D call TRBD1 (5 bases). Germline V gene lookup returns CDR1 SGHRS and CDR2 YFSETQ. The CDR3 has 18 amino acids. V lost 0 bases to trimming and J lost 4 bases, with 23 bases between them.

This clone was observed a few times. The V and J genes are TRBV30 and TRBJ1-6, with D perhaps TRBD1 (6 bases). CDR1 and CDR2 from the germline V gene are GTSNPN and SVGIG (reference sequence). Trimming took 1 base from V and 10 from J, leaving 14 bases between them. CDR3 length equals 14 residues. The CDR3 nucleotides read TGTGCCTGGAGTGGGGGGACACAAGCATCACCCCTCCACTTT. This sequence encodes CAWSGGTQASPLHF.

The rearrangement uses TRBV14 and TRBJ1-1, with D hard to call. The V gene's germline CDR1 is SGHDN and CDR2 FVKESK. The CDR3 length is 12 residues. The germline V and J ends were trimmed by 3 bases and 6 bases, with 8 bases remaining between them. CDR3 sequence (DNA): TGTGCCAGCAGCCATGGACTATCTGAAGCTTTCTTT. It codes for CASSHGLSEAFF.

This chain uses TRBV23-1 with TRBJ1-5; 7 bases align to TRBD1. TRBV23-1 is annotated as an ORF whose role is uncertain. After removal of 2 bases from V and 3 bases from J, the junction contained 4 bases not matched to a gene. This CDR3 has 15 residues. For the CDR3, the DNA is TGCGCCAGCAGTCAACCTGGGACAGCCAATCAGCCCCAGCATTTT. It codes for CASSQPGTANQPQHF.

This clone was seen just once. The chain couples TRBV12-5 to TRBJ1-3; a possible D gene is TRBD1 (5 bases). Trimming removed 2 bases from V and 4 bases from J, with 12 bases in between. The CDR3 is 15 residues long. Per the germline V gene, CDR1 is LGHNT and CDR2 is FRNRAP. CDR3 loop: CASGLWGDVGNTIYF. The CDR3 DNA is TGTGCTAGTGGTTTGTGGGGCGATGTAGGAAACACCATATATTTT.

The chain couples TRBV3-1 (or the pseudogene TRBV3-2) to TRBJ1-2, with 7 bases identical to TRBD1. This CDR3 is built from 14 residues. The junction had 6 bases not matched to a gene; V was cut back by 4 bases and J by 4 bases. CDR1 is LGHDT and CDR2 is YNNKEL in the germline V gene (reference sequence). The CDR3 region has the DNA TGTGCCAGCAGCCGCGAGGGGGCTAGCTATGGCTACACCTTC. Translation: CASSREGASYGYTF.

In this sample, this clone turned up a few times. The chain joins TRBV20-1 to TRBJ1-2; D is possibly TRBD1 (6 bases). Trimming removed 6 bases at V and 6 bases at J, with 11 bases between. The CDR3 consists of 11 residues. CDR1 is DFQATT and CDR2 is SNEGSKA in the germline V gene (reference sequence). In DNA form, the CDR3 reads TGCAGTGCAAAACACAGGGATGGCTACACCTTC. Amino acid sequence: CSAKHRDGYTF.

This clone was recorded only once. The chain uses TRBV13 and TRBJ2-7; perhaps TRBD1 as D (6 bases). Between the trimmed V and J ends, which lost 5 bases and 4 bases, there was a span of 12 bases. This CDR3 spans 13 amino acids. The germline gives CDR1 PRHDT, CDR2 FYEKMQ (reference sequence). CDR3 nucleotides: TGTGCCAGCAGCATCGACAGGTCTTACGAGCAGTACTTC. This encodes CASSIDRSYEQYF.

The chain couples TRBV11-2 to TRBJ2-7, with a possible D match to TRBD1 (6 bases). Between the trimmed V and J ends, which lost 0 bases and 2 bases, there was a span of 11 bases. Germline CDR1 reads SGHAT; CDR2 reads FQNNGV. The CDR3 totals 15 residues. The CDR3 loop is CASSLEGAPTYEQYF. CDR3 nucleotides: TGTGCCAGCAGCTTAGAGGGGGCTCCTACCTACGAGCAGTACTTC.

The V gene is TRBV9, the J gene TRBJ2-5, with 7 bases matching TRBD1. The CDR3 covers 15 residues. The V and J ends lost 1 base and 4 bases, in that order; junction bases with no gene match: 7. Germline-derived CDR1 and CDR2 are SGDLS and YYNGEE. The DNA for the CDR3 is TGTGCCAGCAGCGTAAGGGGGCAGGGCGGAGAGACCCAGTACTTC. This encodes CASSVRGQGGETQYF.

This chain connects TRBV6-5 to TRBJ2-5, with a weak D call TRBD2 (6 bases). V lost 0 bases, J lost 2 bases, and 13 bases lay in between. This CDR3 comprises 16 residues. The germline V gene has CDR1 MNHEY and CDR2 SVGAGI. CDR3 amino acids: CASSYSRRAGQETQYF. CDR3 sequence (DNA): TGTGCCAGCAGTTACTCGAGGAGGGCCGGTCAAGAGACCCAGTACTTC.

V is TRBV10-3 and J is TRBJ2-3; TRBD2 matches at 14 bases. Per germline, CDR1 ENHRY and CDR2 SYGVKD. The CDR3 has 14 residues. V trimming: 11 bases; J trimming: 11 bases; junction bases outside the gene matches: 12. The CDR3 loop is CAARTSGGPWGQYF. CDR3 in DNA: TGTGCCGCCAGGACTAGCGGGGGGCCTTGGGGGCAGTATTTT.

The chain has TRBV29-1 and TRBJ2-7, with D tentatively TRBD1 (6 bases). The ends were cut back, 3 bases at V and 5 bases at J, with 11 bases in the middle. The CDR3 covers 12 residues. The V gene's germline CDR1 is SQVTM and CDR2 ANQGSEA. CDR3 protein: CSVDSQGHEQYF. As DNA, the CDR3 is TGCAGCGTTGATTCCCAGGGGCACGAGCAGTACTTC.

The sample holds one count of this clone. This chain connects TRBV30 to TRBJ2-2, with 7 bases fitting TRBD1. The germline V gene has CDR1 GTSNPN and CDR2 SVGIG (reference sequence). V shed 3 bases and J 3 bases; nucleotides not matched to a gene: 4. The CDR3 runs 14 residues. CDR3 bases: TGTGCCTGGAGGCCGGGACAGTACACCGGGGAGCTGTTTTTT. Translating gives CAWRPGQYTGELFF.

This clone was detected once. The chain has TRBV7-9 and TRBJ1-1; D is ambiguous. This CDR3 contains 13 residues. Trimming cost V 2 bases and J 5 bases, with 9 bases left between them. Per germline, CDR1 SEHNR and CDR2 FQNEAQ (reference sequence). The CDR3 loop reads CASSLYEQTEAFF. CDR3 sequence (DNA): TGTGCCAGCAGCTTATATGAACAAACTGAAGCTTTCTTT.

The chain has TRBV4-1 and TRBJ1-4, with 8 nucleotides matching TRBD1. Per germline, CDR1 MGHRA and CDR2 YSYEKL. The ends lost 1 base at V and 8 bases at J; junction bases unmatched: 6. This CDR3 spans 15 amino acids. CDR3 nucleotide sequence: TGCGCCAGCAGCCAAGTTCAGGGGGCTGGAGAAAAACTGTTTTTT. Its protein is CASSQVQGAGEKLFF.

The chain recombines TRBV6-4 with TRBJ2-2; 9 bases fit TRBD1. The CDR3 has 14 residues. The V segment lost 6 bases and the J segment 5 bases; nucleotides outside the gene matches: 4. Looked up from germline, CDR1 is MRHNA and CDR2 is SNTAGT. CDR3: CASRRQGGTGELFF. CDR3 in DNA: TGTGCCAGCAGACGACAGGGGGGTACCGGGGAGCTGTTTTTT.

The CDR3 reads CASSSQRGGDAGELFF. CDR3 coding DNA: TGCGCCAGCAGCTCTCAGCGGGGGGGAGATGCCGGGGAGCTGTTTTTT. This rearrangement joins TRBV5-1 to TRBJ2-2; 10 bases match TRBD2. V gave up 3 bases and J gave up 6 bases; unmatched junction bases: 8. Germline V gives CDR1 SGHRS, CDR2 YFSETQ. The CDR3 has 16 amino acids.

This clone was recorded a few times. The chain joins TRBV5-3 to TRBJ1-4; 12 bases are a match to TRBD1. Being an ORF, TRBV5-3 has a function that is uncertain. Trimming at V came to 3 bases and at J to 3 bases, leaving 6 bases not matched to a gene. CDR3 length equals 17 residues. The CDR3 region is CARSYPGQGAANEKLFF. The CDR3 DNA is TGTGCCAGAAGCTACCCGGGACAGGGGGCGGCTAATGAAAAACTGTTTTTT.

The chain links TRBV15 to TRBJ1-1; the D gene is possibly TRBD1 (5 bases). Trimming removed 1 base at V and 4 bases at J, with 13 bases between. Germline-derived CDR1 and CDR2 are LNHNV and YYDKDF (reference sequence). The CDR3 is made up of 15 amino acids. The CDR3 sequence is CATSRGGARGTEAFF. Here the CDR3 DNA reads TGTGCCACCAGCAGAGGCGGGGCGCGGGGCACTGAAGCTTTCTTT.

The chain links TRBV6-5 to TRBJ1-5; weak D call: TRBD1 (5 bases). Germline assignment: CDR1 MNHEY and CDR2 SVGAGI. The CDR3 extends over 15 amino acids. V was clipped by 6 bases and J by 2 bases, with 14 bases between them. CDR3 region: CASRGGGEGNQPQHF. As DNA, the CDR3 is TGTGCCAGCAGGGGTGGGGGGGAAGGCAATCAGCCCCAGCATTTT.

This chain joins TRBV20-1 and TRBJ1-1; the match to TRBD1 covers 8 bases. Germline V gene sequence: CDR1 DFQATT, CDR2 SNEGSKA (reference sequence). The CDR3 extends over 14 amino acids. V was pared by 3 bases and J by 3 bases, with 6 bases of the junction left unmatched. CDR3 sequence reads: CSASDGQGHTEAFF. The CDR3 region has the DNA TGCAGTGCTAGTGACGGACAGGGACACACTGAAGCTTTCTTT.

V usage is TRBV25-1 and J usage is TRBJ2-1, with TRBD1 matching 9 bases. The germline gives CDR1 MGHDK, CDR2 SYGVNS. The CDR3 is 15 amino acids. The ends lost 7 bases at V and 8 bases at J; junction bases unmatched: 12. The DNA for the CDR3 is TGTGCCAGCAATCACAGGGGACAGGGTTATCATGAGCAGTTCTTC. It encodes CASNHRGQGYHEQFF.

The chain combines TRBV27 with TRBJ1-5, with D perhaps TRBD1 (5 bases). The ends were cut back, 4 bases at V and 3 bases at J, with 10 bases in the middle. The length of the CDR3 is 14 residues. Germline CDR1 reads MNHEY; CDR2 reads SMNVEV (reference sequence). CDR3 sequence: CASSSTALNQPQHF. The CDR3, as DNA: TGTGCCAGCAGTTCGACAGCGCTCAATCAGCCCCAGCATTTT.

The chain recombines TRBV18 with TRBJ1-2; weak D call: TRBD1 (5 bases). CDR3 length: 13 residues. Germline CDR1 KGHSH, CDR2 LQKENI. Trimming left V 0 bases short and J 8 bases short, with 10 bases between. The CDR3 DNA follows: TGTGCCAGCTCACCACCGTCGGGGGGGGGCTACACCTTC. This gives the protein CASSPPSGGGYTF.

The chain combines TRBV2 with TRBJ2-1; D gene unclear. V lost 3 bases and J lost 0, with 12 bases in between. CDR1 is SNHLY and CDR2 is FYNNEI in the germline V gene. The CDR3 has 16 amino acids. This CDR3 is CASSERLKSSYNEQFF. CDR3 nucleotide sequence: TGTGCCAGCAGTGAGAGACTCAAAAGCTCCTACAATGAGCAGTTCTTC. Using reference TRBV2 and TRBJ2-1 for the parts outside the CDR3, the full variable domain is EPEVTQTPSHQVTQMGQEVILRCVPISNHLYFYWYRQILGQKVEFLVSFYNNEISEKSEIFDDQFSVERPDGSNFTLKIRSTKLEDSAMYFCASSERLKSSYNEQFFGPGTRLTVL.

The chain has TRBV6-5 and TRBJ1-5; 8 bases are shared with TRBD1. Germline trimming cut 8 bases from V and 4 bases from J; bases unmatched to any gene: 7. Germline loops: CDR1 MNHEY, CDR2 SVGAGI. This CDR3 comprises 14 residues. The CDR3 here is CASVFQGANQPQHF. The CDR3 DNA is TGTGCCAGCGTTTTTCAGGGGGCGAATCAGCCCCAGCATTTT.

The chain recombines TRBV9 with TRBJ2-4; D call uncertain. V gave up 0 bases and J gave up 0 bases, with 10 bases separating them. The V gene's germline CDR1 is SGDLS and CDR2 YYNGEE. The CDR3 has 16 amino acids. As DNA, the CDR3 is TGTGCCAGCAGCGTAGCGGCAGGCCTAGCCAAAAACATTCAGTACTTC. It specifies CASSVAAGLAKNIQYF.

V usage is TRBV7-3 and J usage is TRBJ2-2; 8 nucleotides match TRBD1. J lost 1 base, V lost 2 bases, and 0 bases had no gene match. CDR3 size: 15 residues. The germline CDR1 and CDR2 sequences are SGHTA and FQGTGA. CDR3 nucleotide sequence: TGTGCCAGCAGCTTAGACAGGGGGAACACCGGGGAGCTGTTTTTT. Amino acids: CASSLDRGNTGELFF.